This TCR beta chain comes out of a study of early T cells in non-severe SARS-CoV-2 infection. A few counts support this clonotype. There are 13 residues in the CDR3. With 6 bases clipped from V and 6 bases from J, the junction kept 5 bases outside the gene matches. Germline V gives CDR1 DFQATT, CDR2 SNEGSKA (reference sequence). TCRdb itself ran the 5' RACE reads through MiXCR, one entry per CDR3 protein. Among about 41,000 distinct CDR3 sequences, approximately 10% were seen once, and the ten largest hold roughly 10%. Sequenced: whole blood. The clonotype comes from an adult who was a healthcare worker with PCR-confirmed SARS-CoV-2 infection or an uninfected control (not recorded which). The chain has TRBV20-1 and TRBJ2-1; 10 bases fit TRBD1. CDR3 sequence reads: CSAAGTGVNEQFF. CDR3 nucleotide sequence: TGCAGTGCGGCCGGGACAGGGGTCAATGAGCAGTTCTTC.